These 13 T cell receptor beta chains share one sample of origin, sequenced in a study of shared clonotypes between healthy human individuals. Measured with immunoSEQ multiplex PCR; TCRdb has only the in-frame clones, and not every one. The table lists some 1 million clones, about 70% of them singletons, with approximately 1.5% in the top ten. The sequencing sample was made of memory CD4+ T cells sorted from blood. Subset defined: CD45RA-negative fraction. All receptors come from a man younger than 30 in good health.

The table lists this clone with many counts. V and J are TRBV27 and TRBJ2-2; D not resolved. Trimming left V 1 base short and J 5 bases short, with 11 bases between. Germline V CDR1 and CDR2: MNHEY, SMNVEV (reference sequence). The CDR3 loop spans 15 amino acids. The CDR3 loop reads CASSLFRVGTGELFF. As DNA, the CDR3 is TGTGCCAGCAGTTTATTCCGGGTAGGAACCGGGGAGCTGTTTTTT.

This clone was counted once. The rearrangement links TRBV6-5 to TRBJ1-6; D unresolved. Germline CDR1 MNHEY, CDR2 SVGAGI. Trimming left V 8 bases short and J 9 bases short, with 17 bases between. The CDR3 is 14 residues long. This CDR3 is CASARKSALSPLHF. The CDR3 DNA sequence: TGTGCCAGCGCTAGAAAATCAGCCCTTTCACCCCTCCACTTT.

Turning to this clone: The same CDR3 also results from other DNA sequences found in this sample. The chain uses TRBV7-2 and TRBJ2-7, with a tentative D call TRBD2 (5 bases). CDR1 and CDR2 (germline): SGHTA, FQGNSA. Trimming cost V 2 bases and J 3 bases, with 8 bases left between them. The CDR3 extends over 13 amino acids. The CDR3 is CASSLNRDYEQYF. DNA for the CDR3: TGTGCCAGCAGCTTAAACCGGGACTACGAGCAGTACTTC. The full variable domain, completed using reference TRBV7-2 and TRBJ2-7, is GAGVSQSPSNKVTEKGKDVELRCDPISGHTALYWYRQSLGQGLEFLIYFQGNSAPDKSGLPSDRFSAERTGGSVSTLTIQRTQQEDSAVYLCASSLNRDYEQYFGPGTRLTVT.

V usage is TRBV6-5 and J usage is TRBJ1-6; D is unresolved. The CDR3 is 15 amino acids. CDR1 is MNHEY and CDR2 is SVGAGI in the germline V gene. V shed 0 bases and J shed 5 bases, with 8 bases lying between them. CDR3 in amino acids: CASSYSWTDNSPLHF. The CDR3 bases are TGTGCCAGCAGTTACTCCTGGACGGATAATTCACCCCTCCACTTT.

CDR3 in DNA: TGCGCCAGCAGCCAAAACGGGGCCGGCTATGAGCAGTTCTTC. It codes for CASSQNGAGYEQFF. This chain links TRBV4-1 with TRBJ2-1; possibly TRBD1 or TRBD2 for D (5 bases each). Germline loops: CDR1 MGHRA, CDR2 YSYEKL. This CDR3 spans 14 amino acids. The V end was cut by 2 bases, the J end by 8 bases, with 13 bases between.

The genes are TRBV7-3 and TRBJ2-3, with D unclear. Trimming left V 1 base short and J 2 bases short, with 10 bases between. CDR3 length equals 15 residues. The V gene's germline CDR1 is SGHTA and CDR2 FQGTGA. The DNA for the CDR3 is TGTGCCAGCAGCTTAATGGCGGCTAACACAGATACGCAGTATTTT. This codes for CASSLMAANTDTQYF.

A single count supports this clone. The chain combines TRBV18 with TRBJ1-1; TRBD1 matches at 10 bases. J was trimmed by 6 bases and V by 5 bases; bases with no gene match: 6. Germline CDR1 KGHSH, CDR2 LQKENI. This CDR3 comprises 14 residues. This CDR3 reads CASSSGQGEAEAFF. In DNA, the CDR3 is TGTGCCAGCTCATCTGGACAGGGGGAGGCTGAAGCTTTCTTT.

About this clone itself: Within the sample, other DNA sequences also encode this same CDR3. The V and J genes are TRBV30 and TRBJ2-2, with 9 bases identical to TRBD1. The V gene's germline CDR1 is GTSNPN and CDR2 SVGIG (reference sequence). There are 14 residues in the CDR3. The J segment lost 4 bases and the V segment lost 2 bases, leaving 2 bases of the junction unmatched. The CDR3 DNA follows: TGTGCCTGGAGTAGACAGGGGGGCACCGGGGAGCTGTTTTTT. Translated, it gives CAWSRQGGTGELFF.

This clone appeared many times. The chain has TRBV30 and TRBJ1-2; TRBD1 is a possible D gene (5 bases). Germline V gene sequence: CDR1 GTSNPN, CDR2 SVGIG (reference sequence). The CDR3 contains 14 residues. The V end was cut by 4 bases, the J end by 0 bases, with 12 bases between. The CDR3 spells CAWNLDRSNYGYTF. The CDR3 DNA follows: TGTGCCTGGAACCTAGACAGATCTAACTATGGCTACACCTTC. Variable domain in full (rest from reference TRBV30 and TRBJ1-2): SQTIHQWPATLVQPVGSPLSLECTVEGTSNPNLYWYRQAAGRGLQLLFYSVGIGQISSEVPQNLSASRPQDRQFILSSKKLLLSDSGFYLCAWNLDRSNYGYTFGSGTRLTVV.

The chain has TRBV6-1 and TRBJ1-4; no definite D call. The ends were cut back, 0 bases at V and 12 bases at J, with 5 bases in the middle. Germline assignment: CDR1 MNHNS and CDR2 SASEGT. This CDR3 comprises 11 residues. CDR3 sequence (DNA): TGTGCCAGCAGTGAAGCGCGAGAACTGTTTTTT. Protein product: CASSEARELFF.

About this clone itself: The sample has other DNA sequences that encode this CDR3 too. This chain joins TRBV27 and TRBJ1-5; TRBD1 matches at 7 bases. CDR1 and CDR2 (germline): MNHEY, SMNVEV (reference sequence). CDR3 size: 15 residues. V was pared by 0 bases and J by 2 bases, with 1 base of the junction left unmatched. The CDR3 DNA is TGTGCCAGCAGTTTATCAGGGGGCGGCAATCAGCCCCAGCATTTT. This encodes CASSLSGGGNQPQHF.

The chain carries TRBV4-1 and TRBJ2-1; TRBD2 matches at 9 bases. CDR1 MGHRA and CDR2 YSYEKL come from the germline V gene. The CDR3 runs to 18 residues. V gave up 6 bases and J gave up 4 bases; unmatched junction bases: 16. The CDR3 protein is CASSWYTRREGRYNEQFF. The DNA for the CDR3 is TGCGCCAGCAGTTGGTACACTAGGCGGGAGGGCCGATACAATGAGCAGTTCTTC.

This chain joins TRBV25-1 and TRBJ1-4, with 8 bases aligning to TRBD1. Germline CDR1 MGHDK, CDR2 SYGVNS. There are 15 residues in the CDR3. Trimming at V came to 3 bases and at J to 5 bases, leaving 5 bases not matched to a gene. The DNA for the CDR3 is TGTGCCAGCAGTGAGGGGGACAGGCCCAATGAAAAACTGTTTTTT. It is translated as CASSEGDRPNEKLFF.